The sequence of this TCR beta chain was determined in a study of Ad26.COV2.S vaccination and SARS-CoV-2 variants. Looking at the study overall: Ad26.COV2.S was injected intramuscularly once or twice, 56 days apart.

As for treatment: about 20 received Ad26.COV2.S at low or high dose, single or two shots; five or six received placebo; per-sample allocation not given. Vaccine and placebo recipients were sampled on day 63 after the first injection. Libraries were prepared by immunoSEQ multiplex PCR; TCRdb keeps only in-frame clonotypes and omits some of them. The sample lists hundreds of thousands of clones, 70% to 90% occurring once. Germline-derived CDR1 and CDR2 are SGHVS and FQNEAQ. Trimming at V came to 5 bases and at J to 6 bases, leaving 4 bases not matched to a gene. CDR3 size: 12 residues. The source of this sequence is a person between 18 and 65 years old who received the Ad26.COV2.S COVID-19 vaccine or a placebo. The chain couples TRBV7-8 to TRBJ2-7, with 7 bases matching TRBD1. This specimen was peripheral blood, taken in a trial of Ad26.COV2.S vaccine versus placebo. CDR3: CASSPGTVEQYF. As DNA, the CDR3 is TGTGCCAGCAGCCCTGGGACAGTCGAGCAGTACTTC. The variable domain in full, completed from reference TRBV7-8 and TRBJ2-7, reads GAGVSQSPRYKVAKRGQDVALRCDPISGHVSLFWYQQALGQGPEFLTYFQNEAQLDKSGLPSDRFFAERPEGSVSTLKIQRTQQEDSAVYLCASSPGTVEQYFGPGTRLTVT.